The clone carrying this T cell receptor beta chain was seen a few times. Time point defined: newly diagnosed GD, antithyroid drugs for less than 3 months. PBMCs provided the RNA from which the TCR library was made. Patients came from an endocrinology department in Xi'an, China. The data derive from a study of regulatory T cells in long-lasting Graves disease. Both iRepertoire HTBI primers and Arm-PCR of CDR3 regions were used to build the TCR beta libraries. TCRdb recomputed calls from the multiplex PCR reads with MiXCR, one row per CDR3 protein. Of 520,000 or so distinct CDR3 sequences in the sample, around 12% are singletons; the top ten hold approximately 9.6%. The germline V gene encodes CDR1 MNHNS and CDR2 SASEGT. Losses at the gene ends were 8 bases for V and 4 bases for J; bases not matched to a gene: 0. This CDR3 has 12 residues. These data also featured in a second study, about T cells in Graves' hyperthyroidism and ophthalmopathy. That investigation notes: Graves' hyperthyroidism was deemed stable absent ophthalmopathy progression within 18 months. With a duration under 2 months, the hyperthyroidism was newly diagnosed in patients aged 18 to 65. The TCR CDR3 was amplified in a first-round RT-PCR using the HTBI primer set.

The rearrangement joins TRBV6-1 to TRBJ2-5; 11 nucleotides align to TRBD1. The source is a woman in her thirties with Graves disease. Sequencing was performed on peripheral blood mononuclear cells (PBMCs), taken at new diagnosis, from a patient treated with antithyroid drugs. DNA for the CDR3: TGTGCCAGCGGGACAGGGGGAGAGACCCAGTACTTC. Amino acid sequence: CASGTGGETQYF.